Described below is a single TCR beta chain sequence and its context. The data derive from a study of blood T cell repertoires in COVID-19. Background on the study: Acute and convalescent COVID-19 specimens originated in the United States, Italy and Spain. T cells, B-cell-depleted T cells, or PBMCs provided the cDNA or gDNA that served as material.

Seattle patients were enrolled during active infection and followed longitudinally. Under the authors' procedure: The assay estimated nucleated cells by amplifying reference gene primers. Only in-frame clones appear in the TCRdb table, and some are missing; sequencing was by immunoSEQ multiplex PCR. V and J calls and clone size are those listed in that table; D and trimming were worked out from the DNA. There are about 210,000 clones in the sample; approximately 85% occur only once, and approximately 5.1% lies in the top ten. In germline, CDR1 is SEHNR, CDR2 FQNEAQ (reference sequence). The CDR3 is 15 residues long. V shed 6 bases and J 6 bases; nucleotides not matched to a gene: 9.

The specimen sequenced was peripheral blood. The J gene is TRBJ2-2, the V gene TRBV7-9; 8 bases match TRBD2. This clonotype was sampled from a man over 45 with COVID-19, enrolled during active disease. For the CDR3, the DNA is TGTGCCAGCAGAAGGGGTAGCGGGGCCTCCGGGGAGCTGTTTTTT. It encodes CASRRGSGASGELFF.